These T cell receptor beta chains were read from a single sample in a study of shared clonotypes between healthy human individuals. Method: immunoSEQ multiplex PCR; TCRdb's copy keeps in-frame clones and lacks some. The sample holds around 990,000 clones, approximately 80% seen once. The sample consisted of memory CD4+ T cells from PBMCs. The receptors derive from a man aged 18 to 30 in good health. Some clones in this sample may be carry-over from other donors' samples. CDR3s include the opening cysteine and the closing phenylalanine or tryptophan. The D gene is left open where the match is weak. Some rows have no size entry. The others give once, few or many, or a class for an expanded clone.

TRBJ1-1 TRBV28 - - CASSLTATISTEAFF TGTGCCAGCAGTCTGACAGCTACCATTTCGACTGAAGCTTTCTTT
TRBJ2-2 TRBV7-9 TRBD2 once CASSLGLAAGANTGELFF TGTGCCAGCAGCTTAGGATTGGCGGCGGGAGCGAACACCGGGGAGCTGTTTTTT
TRBJ2-5 TRBV9 - - CASSVTTGGHETQYF TGTGCCAGCAGCGTAACGACGGGGGGCCACGAGACCCAGTACTTC
TRBJ1-2 TRBV5-4 - - CASSSHGARINYGYTF TGTGCCAGCAGCTCACACGGGGCGCGGATCAACTATGGCTACACCTTC
TRBJ2-5 TRBV4-1 TRBD2 - CASSPGLAEGETQYF TGCGCCAGCAGCCCGGGACTAGCGGAGGGGGAGACCCAGTACTTC
TRBJ2-1 TRBV27 - few CASSLRPRGEQFF TGTGCCAGCAGTTTACGGCCTCGGGGTGAGCAGTTCTTC
TRBJ2-1 TRBV7-2 - - CASSGTSYNEQFF TGTGCCAGCAGCGGGACTTCCTACAATGAGCAGTTCTTC
TRBJ2-5 TRBV10-3 - once CATRGASGNQETQYF TGTGCCACCCGGGGGGCTAGCGGAAACCAAGAGACCCAGTACTTC
TRBJ1-1 TRBV28 - - CASSFWVGAEAFF TGTGCCAGCAGTTTCTGGGTGGGGGCTGAAGCTTTCTTT
TRBJ2-5 TRBV28 TRBD1 - CASRLTGGQETQYF TGTGCCAGCAGACTCACAGGGGGGCAAGAGACCCAGTACTTC
TRBJ2-4 TRBV5-1 - - CASSGGTVAKNIQYF TGCGCCAGCAGCGGGGGGACAGTAGCCAAAAACATTCAGTACTTC
TRBJ1-1 TRBV7-2 - - CASSLGGLPQRTEAFF TGTGCCAGCAGCTTAGGAGGCCTCCCCCAGAGGACTGAAGCTTTCTTT
TRBJ2-5 TRBV18 TRBD2 - CASSPDPGGETQYF TGTGCCAGCTCACCCGACCCCGGGGGGGAGACCCAGTACTTC
TRBJ2-4 TRBV23-1 - - CASRGGASCLAKNIQYF TGCGCCAGCAGGGGCGGGGCCTCCTGTCTAGCCAAAAACATTCAGTACTTC
TRBJ1-2 TRBV28 TRBD1 - CASSRTGRDYGYTF TGTGCCAGCAGTAGGACAGGGAGGGACTATGGCTACACCTTC
TRBJ2-1 TRBV7-3 TRBD1 many CASSWDRGSNEQFF TGTGCCAGCAGTTGGGACAGGGGTTCCAATGAGCAGTTCTTC
TRBJ2-1 TRBV5-1 TRBD2 - CASSFIAGGPHEQFF TGCGCCAGCAGCTTCATAGCGGGAGGGCCTCATGAGCAGTTCTTC
TRBJ2-3 TRBV6-6 - - CASSSTTSAGYF TGTGCCAGCAGCTCCACCACTAGTGCGGGGTATTTT
TRBJ2-7 TRBV27 - - CASRLNWAEVSGWSHEQYF TGTGCCAGCAGGCTCAACTGGGCCGAGGTGAGCGGGTGGAGCCACGAGCAGTACTTC
TRBJ1-2 TRBV7-3 - few CASSLGPGLYGYTF TGTGCCAGCAGCTTAGGGCCGGGCCTCTATGGCTACACCTTC
TRBJ2-7 TRBV5-1 - - CASSLGQLLRSYEQYF TGCGCCAGCAGCTTGGGGCAGCTCCTCCGCTCCTACGAGCAGTACTTC
TRBJ1-4 TRBV18 TRBD1 - CASSPSLSGQETEKLFF TGTGCCAGCTCACCCTCGCTATCGGGACAGGAGACCGAAAAACTGTTTTTT
TRBJ1-3 TRBV13 TRBD1 - CASSSKYRGSGNTIYF TGTGCCAGCAGCTCCAAATACAGGGGTTCTGGAAACACCATATATTTT
TRBJ1-2 TRBV4-3 TRBD1 - CASSQATGGYGYTF TGCGCCAGCAGCCAGGCTACAGGGGGCTATGGCTACACCTTC
TRBJ1-1 TRBV6-1 TRBD1 few CASSAGTGALFEAFF TGTGCCAGCAGTGCGGGGACAGGGGCCCTGTTTGAAGCTTTCTTT
TRBJ2-5 TRBV4-1 - - CASSLAQNPRETQYF TGCGCCAGCAGCCTGGCGCAGAACCCAAGGGAGACCCAGTACTTC
TRBJ2-3 TRBV5-1 - few CASSLSPYTDTQYF TGCGCCAGCAGCTTGTCTCCGTACACAGATACGCAGTATTTT
TRBJ2-1 TRBV15 - once CATGLPWASEQFF TGTGCCACTGGGCTGCCCTGGGCCTCTGAGCAGTTCTTC
TRBJ2-5 TRBV7-3 - - CASSLIPQETQYF TGTGCCAGCAGCTTAATACCTCAAGAGACCCAGTACTTC
TRBJ2-3 TRBV10-3 TRBD1 - CAISVGTVDTDTQYF TGTGCCATCAGTGTAGGGACAGTAGACACAGATACGCAGTATTTT
TRBJ2-3 TRBV4-2 TRBD2 - CASSQSGSGRAADTQYF TGTGCCAGCAGCCAATCTGGTAGCGGGAGGGCCGCAGATACGCAGTATTTT
TRBJ1-1 TRBV11-3 - few CASSLEGIDTEAFF TGTGCCAGCAGCTTAGAGGGGATCGACACTGAAGCTTTCTTT
TRBJ2-5 TRBV2 TRBD2 - CASSVPSGQETQYF TGTGCCAGCAGTGTACCTAGCGGCCAAGAGACCCAGTACTTC
TRBJ1-5 TRBV6-4 - - CASSDSGGQPQHF TGTGCCAGCAGTGACTCGGGCGGTCAGCCCCAGCATTTT
TRBJ2-1 TRBV4-3 - few CASSQEFSGNFYNEQFF TGCGCCAGCAGCCAAGAATTTAGCGGAAACTTCTACAATGAGCAGTTCTTC
TRBJ2-5 TRBV6-1 TRBD1 - CASSDPRGLETQYF TGTGCCAGCAGTGACCCCAGGGGGCTGGAGACCCAGTACTTC
TRBJ2-7 TRBV14 - - CASSPFVGRSSYEQYF TGTGCCAGCAGCCCCTTTGTGGGACGGTCCTCCTACGAGCAGTACTTC